Detailed here is one T cell receptor beta chain. What it binds is not known. The data were obtained in a study of graft-versus-host responses after intestinal transplantation. Study overall: As for transplant type, recipients had multivisceral, liver-intestinal, or isolated intestinal grafts. Recipients were all induced with anti-thymocyte globulin, then given tacrolimus and steroids for around three years. Whole-study results and caveats: Recipient marrow contained GvH clones, some of which appeared first in ileum or blood. An association linked early post-transplant HvG declines with peak circulating GvH clone levels.

Per germline, CDR1 SGHRS and CDR2 YFSETQ. There are 15 residues in the CDR3. V was pared by 4 bases and J by 0 bases, with 12 bases between. Generated by immunoSEQ multiplex PCR, the TCRdb table keeps only in-frame clones and is missing some. Here the sample spans approximately 79,000 clones, about four fifths being singletons. The clonotype originates from a human donor who received an intestinal transplant. The gene calls are TRBV5-1 and TRBJ2-3, with D possibly TRBD2 on 5 matching bases. Sequenced material: unstimulated CD4+ T cells sorted from spleen or lymph node cells, taken before intestinal transplant. The CDR3 DNA is TGCGCCAGCAGCGTCCTAGCTGGTAGCACAGATACGCAGTATTTT. Residues: CASSVLAGSTDTQYF.